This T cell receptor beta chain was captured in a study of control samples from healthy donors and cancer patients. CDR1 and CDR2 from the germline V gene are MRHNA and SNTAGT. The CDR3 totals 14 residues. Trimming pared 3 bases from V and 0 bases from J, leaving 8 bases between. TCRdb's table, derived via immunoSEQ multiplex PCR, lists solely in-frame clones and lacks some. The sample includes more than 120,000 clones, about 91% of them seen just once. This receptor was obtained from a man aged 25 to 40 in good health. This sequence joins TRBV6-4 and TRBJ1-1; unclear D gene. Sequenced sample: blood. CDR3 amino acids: CASSEEGVNTEAFF. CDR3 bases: TGTGCCAGCAGTGAAGAGGGAGTGAACACTGAAGCTTTCTTT.